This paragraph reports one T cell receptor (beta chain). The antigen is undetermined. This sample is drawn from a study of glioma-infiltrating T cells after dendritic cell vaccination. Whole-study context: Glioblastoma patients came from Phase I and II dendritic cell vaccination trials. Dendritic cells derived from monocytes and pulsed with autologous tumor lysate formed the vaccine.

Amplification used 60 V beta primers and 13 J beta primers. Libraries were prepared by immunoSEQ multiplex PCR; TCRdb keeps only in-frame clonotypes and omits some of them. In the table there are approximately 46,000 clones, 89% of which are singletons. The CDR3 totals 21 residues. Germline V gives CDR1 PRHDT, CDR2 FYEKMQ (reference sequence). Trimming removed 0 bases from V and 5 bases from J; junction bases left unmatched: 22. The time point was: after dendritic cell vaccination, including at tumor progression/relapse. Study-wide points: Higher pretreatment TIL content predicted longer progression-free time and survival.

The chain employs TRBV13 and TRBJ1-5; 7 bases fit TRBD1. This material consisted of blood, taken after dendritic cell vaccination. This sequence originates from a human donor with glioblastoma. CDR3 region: CASSLGLHRGMRERWDQPQHF. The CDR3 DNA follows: TGTGCCAGCAGCTTAGGGCTACACAGGGGAATGAGGGAGAGGTGGGATCAGCCCCAGCATTTT.